A single T cell receptor (beta chain) is shown here with its context. The CDR3 loop spans 14 amino acids. Germline CDR1 reads SGHTA; CDR2 reads FQGTGA. With 3 bases removed from V and 0 bases from J, the gap between germline ends came to 6 bases. This sample is drawn from a study of blood T cell repertoires in COVID-19. Study-level information: COVID-19 samples from acute and convalescent phases originated in the United States, Italy and Spain.

Clones were sequenced by immunoSEQ multiplex PCR, and TCRdb holds only the in-frame ones, with some missing. The sample yields over 120,000 clones, 87% seen once. The TCR was taken from a woman between 50 and 59 years old with acute or convalescent COVID-19. The chain joins TRBV7-3 to TRBJ2-1; D gene uncertain. The specimen sequenced was peripheral blood. CDR3 sequence (DNA): TGTGCCAGCAGCTTTCACAGCTCCTACAATGAGCAGTTCTTC. It encodes CASSFHSSYNEQFF. Looking up the rest from reference TRBV7-3 and TRBJ2-1 gives the full variable domain: GAGVSQTPSNKVTEKGKYVELRCDPISGHTALYWYRQSLGQGPEFLIYFQGTGAADDSGLPNDRFFAVRPEGSVSTLKIQRTERGDSAVYLCASSFHSSYNEQFFGPGTRLTVL.